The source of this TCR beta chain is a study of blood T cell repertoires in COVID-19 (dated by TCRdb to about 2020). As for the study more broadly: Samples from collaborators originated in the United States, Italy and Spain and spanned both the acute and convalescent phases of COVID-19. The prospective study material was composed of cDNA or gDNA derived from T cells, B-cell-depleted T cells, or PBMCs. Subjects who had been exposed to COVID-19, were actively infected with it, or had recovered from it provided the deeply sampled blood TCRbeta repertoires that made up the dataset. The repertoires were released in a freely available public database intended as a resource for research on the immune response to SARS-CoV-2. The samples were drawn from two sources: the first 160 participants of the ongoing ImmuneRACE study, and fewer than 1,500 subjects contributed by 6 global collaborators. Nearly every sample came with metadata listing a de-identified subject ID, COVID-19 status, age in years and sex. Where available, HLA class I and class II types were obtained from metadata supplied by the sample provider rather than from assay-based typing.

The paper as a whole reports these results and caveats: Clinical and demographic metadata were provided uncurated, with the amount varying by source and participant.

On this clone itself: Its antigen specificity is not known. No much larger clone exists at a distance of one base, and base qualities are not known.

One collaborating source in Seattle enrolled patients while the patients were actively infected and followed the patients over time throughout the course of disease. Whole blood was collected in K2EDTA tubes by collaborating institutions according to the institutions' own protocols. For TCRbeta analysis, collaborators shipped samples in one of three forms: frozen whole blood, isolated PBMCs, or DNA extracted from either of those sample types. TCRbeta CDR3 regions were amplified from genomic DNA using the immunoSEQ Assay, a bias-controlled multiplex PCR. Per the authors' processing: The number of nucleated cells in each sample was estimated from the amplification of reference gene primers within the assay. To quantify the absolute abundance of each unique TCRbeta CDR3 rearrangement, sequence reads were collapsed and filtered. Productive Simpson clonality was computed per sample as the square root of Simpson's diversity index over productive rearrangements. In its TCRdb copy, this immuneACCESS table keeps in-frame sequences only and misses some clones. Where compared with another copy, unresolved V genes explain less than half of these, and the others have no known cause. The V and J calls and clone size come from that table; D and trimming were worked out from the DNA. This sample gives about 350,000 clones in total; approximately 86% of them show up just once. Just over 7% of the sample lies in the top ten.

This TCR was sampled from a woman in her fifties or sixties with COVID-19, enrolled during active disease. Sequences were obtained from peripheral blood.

The CDR3: CASARVAANTGELFF. The bases are TGTGCCAGCGCCCGCGTTGCGGCGAACACCGGGGAGCTGTTTTTT. The sequence links TRBV27 to TRBJ2-2, with no confidently assigned D gene. At the junction V is shortened by 8 bases and J by 0 bases, with 13 bases in between. Reading from cysteine to phenylalanine, the CDR3 counts 15 amino acids. Solely the CDR3 DNA is kept, with 45 bases framed from the first base. As encoded in the germline V gene (reference sequence), CDR1 is MNHEY while CDR2 is SMNVEV.